Following are 17 T cell receptor beta chains from one sample sequenced in a study of T cells in tuberculosis. Profiling relied on immunoSEQ multiplex PCR, and the TCRdb table lists in-frame clones only, not all of them. This sample has over 25,000 clones, with 95% found just once. Sequencing input: PBMCs. These receptors were taken from a donor aged 5-35 years with latent tuberculosis or without tuberculosis infection.

The sample holds one count of this clone. In DNA, the CDR3 is TGTGCCAGCGGTGGACTAGCGGCAGATACGCAGTATTTT. Translating gives CASGGLAADTQYF. The chain is built from TRBV2 and TRBJ2-3; 10 bases align to TRBD2. Germline V gene data show CDR1 as SNHLY and CDR2 as FYNNEI. There are 13 residues in the CDR3. V lost 8 bases to trimming and J lost 4 bases; unmatched junction nucleotides: 3.

The rearrangement links TRBV7-8 to TRBJ2-3; 10 bases align to TRBD2. This CDR3 is built from 14 residues. The germline CDR1 and CDR2 sequences are SGHVS and FQNEAQ. The V and J ends lost 7 bases and 6 bases, in that order; junction bases with no gene match: 7. As DNA, the CDR3 is TGTGCCAGCACTGAGCGGGGGGGCCGTGATACGCAGTATTTT. It specifies CASTERGGRDTQYF. The full variable domain, completed using reference TRBV7-8 and TRBJ2-3, is GAGVSQSPRYKVAKRGQDVALRCDPISGHVSLFWYQQALGQGPEFLTYFQNEAQLDKSGLPSDRFFAERPEGSVSTLKIQRTQQEDSAVYLCASTERGGRDTQYFGPGTRLTVL.

The rearrangement joins TRBV6-4 to TRBJ2-1, with 11 positions matching TRBD2. The CDR3 totals 16 residues. The germline V gene has CDR1 MRHNA and CDR2 SNTAGT. V lost 5 bases and J lost 7; bases outside the gene matches: 10. CDR3 region: CASSPGLAAPQNEQFF. Written as DNA, the CDR3 is TGTGCCAGCAGTCCGGGACTAGCGGCACCTCAAAATGAGCAGTTCTTC.

The V gene is TRBV7-9, the J gene TRBJ1-1, with 9 positions matching TRBD1. This CDR3 has 14 amino acids. CDR1 SEHNR and CDR2 FQNEAQ come from the germline V gene (reference sequence). With V trimmed by 4 bases and J by 5 bases, 5 bases remained unmatched. The CDR3 nucleotides read TGTGCCAGCAGCTCGGACAGGGGCCGAACTGAAGCTTTCTTT. It is translated as CASSSDRGRTEAFF. The full variable domain, its missing parts supplied by reference TRBV7-9 and TRBJ1-1, is DTGVSQNPRHKITKRGQNVTFRCDPISEHNRLYWYRQTLGQGPEFLTYFQNEAQLEKSRLLSDRFSAERPKGSFSTLEIQRTEQGDSAMYLCASSSDRGRTEAFFGQGTRLTVV.

The chain joins TRBV9 to TRBJ2-7, with 8 positions matching TRBD2. V was pared by 0 bases and J by 2 bases, with 4 bases of the junction left unmatched. Germline V gene data show CDR1 as SGDLS and CDR2 as YYNGEE. The CDR3 spans 15 residues. CDR3 amino acids: CASSVGAGDPYEQYF. In nucleotides, the CDR3 is TGTGCCAGCAGCGTAGGAGCGGGGGACCCCTACGAGCAGTACTTC.

This clone was seen once. V gene TRBV15 combines with J gene TRBJ2-1, with D perhaps matching TRBD2 (6 bases). This CDR3 is built from 14 residues. V was trimmed by 5 bases and J by 8 bases, leaving 16 bases between them. Per germline, CDR1 LNHNV and CDR2 YYDKDF (reference sequence). CDR3 coding DNA: TGTGCCACCAGCCAACCCGGGGGTAGGGATGAGCAGTTCTTC. Encoded protein: CATSQPGGRDEQFF.

The chain joins TRBV2 to TRBJ1-2, with no clear D. The CDR3 sequence is 14 residues long. V lost 5 bases and J lost 2, with 12 bases in between. Germline CDR1 SNHLY, CDR2 FYNNEI. CDR3 sequence reads: CASSLSTENYGYTF. The DNA of the CDR3 is TGTGCCAGCAGTTTGTCGACGGAGAACTATGGCTACACCTTC.

V usage is TRBV28 and J usage is TRBJ2-3; tentative D call: TRBD2 (6 bases). The CDR3 runs 16 residues. Germline CDR1 is MDHEN and CDR2 is SYDVKM. The ends were cut back, 6 bases at V and 3 bases at J, with 19 bases in the middle. Written as DNA, the CDR3 is TGTGCCAGCAGGCTTCTAGCGACTCAAGGGACAGATACGCAGTATTTT. Protein product: CASRLLATQGTDTQYF.

The CDR3 DNA sequence: TGTGCCATCAGTCCGAAGGGGCTTGTTCCCTACGAGCAGTACTTC. It specifies CAISPKGLVPYEQYF. The chain employs TRBV10-3 and TRBJ2-7, with a weak D call TRBD1 (5 bases). Trimming left V 5 bases short and J 2 bases short, with 16 bases between. CDR1 and CDR2 (germline): ENHRY, SYGVKD. The CDR3 covers 15 residues.

The V and J genes are TRBV2 and TRBJ2-3; 13 nucleotides line up with TRBD2. The J segment lost 0 bases and the V segment lost 8 bases, leaving 17 bases of the junction unmatched. The CDR3 has 20 residues. The germline V gene encodes CDR1 SNHLY and CDR2 FYNNEI. The CDR3 is CASGGARRLAGGPSTDTQYF. In DNA, the CDR3 is TGTGCCAGCGGAGGGGCCCGAAGACTAGCGGGAGGTCCTAGCACAGATACGCAGTATTTT.

V and J are TRBV7-3 and TRBJ2-7, with 10 bases matching TRBD1. Germline V CDR1 and CDR2: SGHTA, FQGTGA. V was pared by 2 bases and J by 5 bases, with 3 bases of the junction left unmatched. The CDR3 covers 14 residues. The CDR3 coding sequence is TGTGCCAGCAGCTTAGTCGGGACAGGGGACGAGCAGTACTTC. Its protein product is CASSLVGTGDEQYF.

This rearrangement joins TRBV5-4 to TRBJ1-4; D not resolved. With 3 bases removed from V and 8 bases from J, the gap between germline ends came to 17 bases. This CDR3 region has 15 residues. CDR1 and CDR2 from the germline V gene are SGHNT and YYREEE (reference sequence). The CDR3 spells CASSWWGDTDEKLFF. For the CDR3, the DNA is TGTGCCAGCAGCTGGTGGGGAGACACGGACGAAAAACTGTTTTTT.

The CDR3 nucleotides read TGTGCCAGCAGCTACCGGGGGGGTGGATACGAGCAGTACTTC. This sequence encodes CASSYRGGGYEQYF. The J gene is TRBJ2-7, the V gene TRBV6-6, with 8 positions matching TRBD2. The germline CDR1 and CDR2 sequences are MNHNY and SVGAGI (reference sequence). This CDR3 is 14 amino acids long. V was clipped by 6 bases and J by 4 bases; unmatched bases: 8.

The chain has TRBV15 and TRBJ2-1; 9 bases fit TRBD2. There are 16 residues in the CDR3. The V gene end was trimmed by 0 bases and the J gene end by 8 bases; junction bases not matched to a gene: 8. Germline-derived CDR1 and CDR2 are LNHNV and YYDKDF (reference sequence). The CDR3 DNA reads TGTGCCACCAGCAGAGATGCTAGCGGGATGACGGATGAGCAGTTCTTC. It specifies CATSRDASGMTDEQFF. Full variable domain (remainder filled in from reference TRBV15 and TRBJ2-1): DAMVIQNPRYQVTQFGKPVTLSCSQTLNHNVMYWYQQKSSQAPKLLFHYYDKDFNNEADTPDNFQSRRPNTSFCFLDIRSPGLGDTAMYLCATSRDASGMTDEQFFGPGTRLTVL.

The chain combines TRBV5-1 with TRBJ2-2; 7 nucleotides agree with TRBD1. The J segment lost 4 bases and the V segment lost 5 bases, leaving 11 bases of the junction unmatched. CDR1 SGHRS and CDR2 YFSETQ come from the germline V gene. The CDR3 is made up of 16 amino acids. CDR3 residues: CASRGGNRGSTGELFF. In DNA form, the CDR3 reads TGCGCCAGCAGAGGGGGTAACAGGGGAAGCACCGGGGAGCTGTTTTTT. The full variable domain, completed using reference TRBV5-1 and TRBJ2-2, is KAGVTQTPRYLIKTRGQQVTLSCSPISGHRSVSWYQQTPGQGLQFLFEYFSETQRNKGNFPGRFSGRQFSNSRSEMNVSTLELGDSALYLCASRGGNRGSTGELFFGEGSRLTVL.

This rearrangement joins TRBV9 to TRBJ2-1; 10 bases line up with TRBD2. Trimming cost V 0 bases and J 9 bases; bases outside gene matches: 6. The length of the CDR3 is 15 residues. CDR1 and CDR2 from the germline V gene are SGDLS and YYNGEE. The CDR3 is CASSVGLAGDGEQFF. CDR3 bases: TGTGCCAGCAGCGTAGGGCTAGCGGGGGACGGTGAGCAGTTCTTC.

The chain joins TRBV19 to TRBJ1-1; TRBD1 aligns across 7 bases. Germline V gene data show CDR1 as LNHDA and CDR2 as SQIVND (reference sequence). Unmatched junction bases numbered 13, after V lost 10 bases and J lost 5 bases. The CDR3 runs to 14 residues. The CDR3 here is CATKEGGEGTEAFF. CDR3 nucleotides: TGTGCCACAAAAGAAGGGGGCGAAGGTACTGAAGCTTTCTTT.